What follows describes a single TCR beta chain. The data were obtained in a study of blood T cell repertoires in COVID-19. Across the study: COVID-19 samples collected from the United States, Italy and Spain covered acute and convalescent phases. The analysed material was cDNA or gDNA that came from T cells, B-cell-depleted T cells, or PBMCs.

This CDR3 has 13 amino acids. V trimming: 5 bases; J trimming: 9 bases; junction bases outside the gene matches: 9. Original data processing: Amplification from reference gene primers served as the basis for estimated nucleated cell counts. Generated by immunoSEQ multiplex PCR, the TCRdb table keeps only in-frame clones and is missing some. Clone size and the V and J calls come from that table; the DNA yielded D and trimming. The table lists about 71,000 clones, 86% of them singletons. The chain has TRBV12-3 or TRBV12-4 and TRBJ1-1, with 7 bases matching TRBD1. Source material: peripheral blood. The sequence came from a young man with acute or convalescent COVID-19. The CDR3 nucleotides read TGTGCCAGCAGTCCTAACCGGGACAGACAAGCTTTCTTT. Translating gives CASSPNRDRQAFF.